This TCR beta chain appears in the sequencing data of a study of OX40 agonist ivuxolimab in advanced cancers. In the study overall: Partial responses were observed in three patients, of whom one had hepatocellular carcinoma and two had cutaneous melanoma. The study's findings and limits: At 0.1 to 3.0 mg/kg and by week 6, clonal expansion occurred in CD4+ and CD8+ blood T cells. Low normalized T-cell clonal expansion also characterized some of the nonresponders.

Measured with immunoSEQ multiplex PCR; TCRdb has only the in-frame clones, and not every one. The sample lists around 110,000 clones; around 95% were seen once. Details on this clone: Its antigen is as yet unknown. A read error may account for a junction end that differs from germline. The sample contains more than one DNA sequence encoding this CDR3.

The CDR3 extends over 15 amino acids. Germline V gene data show CDR1 as MDHEN and CDR2 as SYDVKM. The chain has TRBV28 and TRBJ2-6; weak D call: TRBD1 (5 bases). The receptor was isolated from an adult with an advanced solid tumor such as melanoma, head and neck, liver or kidney cancer. The sample here was CD4+ or CD8+ T cells sorted from blood, taken in a trial of the OX40 agonist ivuxolimab. The CDR3 here is CASSKTSTGANVLTF. CDR3 coding DNA: TGTGCCAGCAGCAAAACTTCTACTGGGGCCAACGTTCTGACTTTC. Together with reference TRBV28 and TRBJ2-6, the CDR3 gives the full variable domain: DVKVTQSSRYLVKRTGEKVFLECVQDMDHENMFWYRQDPGLGLRLIYFSYDVKMKEKGDIPEGYSVSREKKERFSLILESASTNQTSMYLCASSKTSTGANVLTFGAGSRLTVL.